This record looks at one T cell receptor (beta chain) sequence and its context. Study members were between roughly 18 and 89 years old and lived in over 20 US regions. V was cut by 5 bases and J by 3 bases, with 7 bases left in between. The CDR3 contains 13 residues. CDR1 KGHDR and CDR2 SFDVKD come from the germline V gene. This record belongs to a study of blood T cell repertoires in COVID-19. Overall study context: Both acute and convalescent COVID-19 samples were obtained from the United States, Italy and Spain.

In the original workflow: Reference gene primers were amplified, and this amplification served to estimate nucleated cell counts. Sequencing was performed with immunoSEQ multiplex PCR; in TCRdb, only in-frame clones are kept and a portion is missing. V, J and clone size were drawn from that table, and D and trimming were deduced from the DNA. The data show more than 300,000 clones, with about 90% seen just once and roughly 2% held by the top ten. The receptor was derived from a man between 40 and 49 years old in a cohort exposed to, infected with or recovered from COVID-19 (not recorded which). This rearrangement joins TRBV24-1 to TRBJ1-3; D gene ambiguous. The specimen sequenced was PBMCs or T cells enriched from blood (not recorded which). The CDR3 DNA is TGTGCCACCAGTGGTAGTGATGGAAACACCATATATTTT. This gives the protein CATSGSDGNTIYF.